This record covers a single TCR beta chain. The data belong to a study of brain metastases from non-small cell lung cancer. TCRdb's copy holds only in-frame clones and misses some; the assay was immunoSEQ multiplex PCR. The profile shows 1,300 to 1,500 clones, around 85% of them singletons. V was shortened by 2 bases and J by 5 bases, with 9 bases between the two germline ends. This CDR3 region has 13 residues. Germline V gives CDR1 SGHTA, CDR2 FQGNSA. This chain joins TRBV7-2 and TRBJ2-5; no firm D call. The sequence came from a donor at least 40 years old with non-small cell lung cancer. The source material was tumor-adjacent normal tissue. CDR3 loop: CASSLSRDETQYF. The DNA of the CDR3 is TGTGCCAGCAGCTTATCGCGAGACGAGACCCAGTACTTC.